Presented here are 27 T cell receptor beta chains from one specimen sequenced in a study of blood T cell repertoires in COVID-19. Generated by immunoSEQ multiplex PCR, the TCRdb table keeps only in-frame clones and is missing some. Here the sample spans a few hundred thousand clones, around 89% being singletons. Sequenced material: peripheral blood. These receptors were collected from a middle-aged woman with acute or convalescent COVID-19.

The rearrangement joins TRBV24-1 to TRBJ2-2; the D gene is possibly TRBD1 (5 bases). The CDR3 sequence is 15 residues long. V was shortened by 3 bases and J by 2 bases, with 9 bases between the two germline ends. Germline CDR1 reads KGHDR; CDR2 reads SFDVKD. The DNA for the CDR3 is TGTGCCACCAGTGATCCCGACAGAAACACCGGGGAGCTGTTTTTT. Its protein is CATSDPDRNTGELFF.

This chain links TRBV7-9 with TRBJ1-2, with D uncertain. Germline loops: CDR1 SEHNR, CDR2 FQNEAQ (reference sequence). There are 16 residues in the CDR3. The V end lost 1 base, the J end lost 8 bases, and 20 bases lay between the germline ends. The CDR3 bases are TGTGCCAGCAGCTTAGAGGTTGTTAGAGGGAAAGGGGGCTACACCTTC. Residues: CASSLEVVRGKGGYTF.

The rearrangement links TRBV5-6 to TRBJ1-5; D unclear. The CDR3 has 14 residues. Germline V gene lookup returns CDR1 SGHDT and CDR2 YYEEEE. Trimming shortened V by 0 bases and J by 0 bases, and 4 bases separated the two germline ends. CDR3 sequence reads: CASSLVLSNQPQHF. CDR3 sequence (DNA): TGTGCCAGCAGCTTGGTCCTTAGCAATCAGCCCCAGCATTTT.

This CDR3 is CASSLSGGTSTDTQYF. CDR3 bases: TGTGCCAGCAGCTTATCTGGCGGGACGAGCACAGATACGCAGTATTTT. This chain joins TRBV7-2 and TRBJ2-3, with D perhaps TRBD2 (6 bases). There are 16 residues in the CDR3. V lost 2 bases to trimming and J lost 0 bases, with 12 bases between them. CDR1 SGHTA and CDR2 FQGNSA come from the germline V gene.

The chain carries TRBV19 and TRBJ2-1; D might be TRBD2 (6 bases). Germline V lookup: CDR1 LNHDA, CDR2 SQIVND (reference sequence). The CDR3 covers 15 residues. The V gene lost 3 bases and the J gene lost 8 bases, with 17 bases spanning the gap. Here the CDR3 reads CASSIPSWRGDEQFF. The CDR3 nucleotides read TGTGCCAGTAGTATTCCCAGCTGGCGGGGTGATGAGCAGTTCTTC.

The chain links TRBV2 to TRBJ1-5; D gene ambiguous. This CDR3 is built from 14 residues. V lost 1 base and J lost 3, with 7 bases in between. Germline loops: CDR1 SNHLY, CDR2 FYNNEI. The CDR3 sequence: CASSEGQDNQPQHF. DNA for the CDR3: TGTGCCAGCAGTGAAGGGCAGGACAATCAGCCCCAGCATTTT.

This CDR3 reads CASSLGQGDFSYEQYV. In DNA form, the CDR3 reads TGTGCCAGCAGTCTCGGACAGGGGGATTTCTCCTACGAGCAGTACGTC. The V call is TRBV6-2 or TRBV6-3, the J call TRBJ2-7; 10 nucleotides align to TRBD1. The CDR3 has 16 residues. Trimming removed 5 bases from V and 0 bases from J; junction bases left unmatched: 7. Germline V lookup: CDR1 MNHEY, CDR2 SVGEGT.

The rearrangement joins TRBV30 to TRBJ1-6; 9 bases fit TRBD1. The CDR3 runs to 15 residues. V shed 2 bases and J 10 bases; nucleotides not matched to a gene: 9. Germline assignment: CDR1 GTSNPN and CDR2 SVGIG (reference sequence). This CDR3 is CAWSSPGQGNSPLHF. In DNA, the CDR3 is TGTGCCTGGAGTTCGCCGGGACAGGGAAACTCACCCCTCCACTTT.

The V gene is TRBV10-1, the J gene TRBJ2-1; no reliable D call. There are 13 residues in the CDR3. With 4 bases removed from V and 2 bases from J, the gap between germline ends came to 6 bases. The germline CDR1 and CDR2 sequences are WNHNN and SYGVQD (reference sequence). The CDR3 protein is CASSAQTYNEQFF. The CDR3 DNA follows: TGCGCCAGCAGTGCCCAGACCTACAATGAGCAGTTCTTC.

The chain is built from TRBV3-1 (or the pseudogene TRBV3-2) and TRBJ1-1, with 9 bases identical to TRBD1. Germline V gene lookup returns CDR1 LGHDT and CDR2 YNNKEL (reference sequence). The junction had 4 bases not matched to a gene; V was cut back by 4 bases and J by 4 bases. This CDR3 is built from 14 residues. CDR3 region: CASSLGTGTTEAFF. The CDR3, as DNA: TGTGCCAGCAGCCTTGGGACAGGGACCACTGAAGCTTTCTTT.

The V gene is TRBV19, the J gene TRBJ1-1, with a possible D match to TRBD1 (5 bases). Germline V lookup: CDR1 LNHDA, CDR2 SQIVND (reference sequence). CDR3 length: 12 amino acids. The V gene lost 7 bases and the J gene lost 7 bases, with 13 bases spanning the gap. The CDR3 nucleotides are TGTGCCAGTACCGGACAAGGGATTGAAGCTTTCTTT. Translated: CASTGQGIEAFF.

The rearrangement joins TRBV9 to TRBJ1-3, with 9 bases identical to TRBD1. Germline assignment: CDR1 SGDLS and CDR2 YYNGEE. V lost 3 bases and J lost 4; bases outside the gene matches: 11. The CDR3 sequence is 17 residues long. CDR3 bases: TGTGCCAGCAGCGGCGGGGGACAGGGAGGTCCCGGAAACACCATATATTTT. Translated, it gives CASSGGGQGGPGNTIYF.

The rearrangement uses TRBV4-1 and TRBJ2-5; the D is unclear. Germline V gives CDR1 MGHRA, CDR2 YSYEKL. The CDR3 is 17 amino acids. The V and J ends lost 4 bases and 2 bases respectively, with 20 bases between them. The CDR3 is CASSPYPLGSPQETQYF. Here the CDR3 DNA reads TGCGCCAGCAGCCCTTACCCTTTGGGCAGCCCTCAAGAGACCCAGTACTTC.

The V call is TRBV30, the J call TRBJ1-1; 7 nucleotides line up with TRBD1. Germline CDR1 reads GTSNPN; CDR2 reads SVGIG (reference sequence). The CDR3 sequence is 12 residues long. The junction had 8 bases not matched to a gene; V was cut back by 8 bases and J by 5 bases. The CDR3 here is CAGKGQLTEAFF. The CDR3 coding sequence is TGTGCCGGGAAGGGACAGTTAACTGAAGCTTTCTTT.

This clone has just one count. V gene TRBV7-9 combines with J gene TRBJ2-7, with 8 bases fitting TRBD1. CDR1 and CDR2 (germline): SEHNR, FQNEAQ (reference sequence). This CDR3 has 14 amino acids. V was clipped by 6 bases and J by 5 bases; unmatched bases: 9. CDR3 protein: CASSPPTGVHEQYV. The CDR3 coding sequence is TGTGCCAGCAGTCCTCCGACAGGGGTCCACGAGCAGTACGTC.

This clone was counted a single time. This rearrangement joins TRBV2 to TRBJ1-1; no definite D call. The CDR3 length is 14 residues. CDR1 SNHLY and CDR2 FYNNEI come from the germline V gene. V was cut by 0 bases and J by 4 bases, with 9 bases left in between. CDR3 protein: CASSEAAGSTEAFF. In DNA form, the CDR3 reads TGTGCCAGCAGTGAAGCCGCGGGGAGCACTGAAGCTTTCTTT.

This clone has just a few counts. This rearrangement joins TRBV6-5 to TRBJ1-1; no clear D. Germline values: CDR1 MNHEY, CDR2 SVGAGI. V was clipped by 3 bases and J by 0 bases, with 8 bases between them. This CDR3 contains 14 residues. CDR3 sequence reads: CASSYGQVNTEAFF. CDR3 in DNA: TGTGCCAGCAGTTATGGGCAGGTGAACACTGAAGCTTTCTTT.

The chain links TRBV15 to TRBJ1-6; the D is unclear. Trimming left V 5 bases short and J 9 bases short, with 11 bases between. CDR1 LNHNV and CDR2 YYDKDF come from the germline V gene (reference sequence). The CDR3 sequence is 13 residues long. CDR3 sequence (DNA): TGTGCCACCAGCCCTAATACTCTTTCACCCCTCCACTTT. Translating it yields CATSPNTLSPLHF.

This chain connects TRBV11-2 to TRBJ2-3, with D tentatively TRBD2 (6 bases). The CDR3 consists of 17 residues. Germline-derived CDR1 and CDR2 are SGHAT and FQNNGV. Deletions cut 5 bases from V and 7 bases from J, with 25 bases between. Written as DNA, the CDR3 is TGTGCCAGCAGCAAACGCGGGACTGTCTGGTACGCGAATACGCAGTATTTT. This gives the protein CASSKRGTVWYANTQYF.

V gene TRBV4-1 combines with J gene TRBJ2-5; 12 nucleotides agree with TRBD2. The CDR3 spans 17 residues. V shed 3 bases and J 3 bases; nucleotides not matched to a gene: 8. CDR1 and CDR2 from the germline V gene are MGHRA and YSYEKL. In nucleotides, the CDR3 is TGCGCCAGCAGCCATTCTCCGGGACTAGCGGGTAAAGAGACCCAGTACTTC. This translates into CASSHSPGLAGKETQYF.

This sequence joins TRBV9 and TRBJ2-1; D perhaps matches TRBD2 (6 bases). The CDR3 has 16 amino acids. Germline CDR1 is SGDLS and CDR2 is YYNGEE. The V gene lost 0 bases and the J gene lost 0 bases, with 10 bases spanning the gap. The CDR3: CASSVVAGSSYNEQFF. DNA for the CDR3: TGTGCCAGCAGCGTAGTGGCGGGGAGCTCCTACAATGAGCAGTTCTTC.

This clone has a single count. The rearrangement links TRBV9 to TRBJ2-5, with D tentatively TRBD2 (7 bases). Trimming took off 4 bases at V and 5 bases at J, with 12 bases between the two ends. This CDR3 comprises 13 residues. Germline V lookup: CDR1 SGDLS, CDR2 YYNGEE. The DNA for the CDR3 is TGTGCCAGCAGCCGGGGGGCCGCTGAGACCCAGTACTTC. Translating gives CASSRGAAETQYF.

For the CDR3, the DNA is TGCGCCAGCAGCCCGTCTGGGGGGGCTGGTCAGCCCCAGCATTTT. Its protein is CASSPSGGAGQPQHF. This chain links TRBV5-1 with TRBJ1-5, with D tentatively TRBD1 (6 bases). CDR3 length: 15 residues. The V end lost 4 bases, the J end lost 6 bases, and 17 bases lay between the germline ends. Germline V CDR1 and CDR2: SGHRS, YFSETQ.

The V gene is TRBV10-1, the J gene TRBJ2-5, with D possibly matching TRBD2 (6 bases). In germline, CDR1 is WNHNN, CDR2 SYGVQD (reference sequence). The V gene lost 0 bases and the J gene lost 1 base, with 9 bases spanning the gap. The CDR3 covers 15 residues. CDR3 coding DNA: TGCGCCAGCAGTGAGTCTGGCGGGGCCCAAGAGACCCAGTACTTC. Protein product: CASSESGGAQETQYF.

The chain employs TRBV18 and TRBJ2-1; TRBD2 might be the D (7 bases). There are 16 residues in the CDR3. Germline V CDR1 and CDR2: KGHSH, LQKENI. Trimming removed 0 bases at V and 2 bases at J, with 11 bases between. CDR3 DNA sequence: TGTGCCAGCTCACCACCGGGGGGGGCGACCTACAATGAGCAGTTCTTC. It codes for CASSPPGGATYNEQFF.

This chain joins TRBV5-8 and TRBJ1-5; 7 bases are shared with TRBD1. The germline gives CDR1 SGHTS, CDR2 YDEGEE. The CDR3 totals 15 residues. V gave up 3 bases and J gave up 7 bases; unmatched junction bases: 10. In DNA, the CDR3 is TGTGCCAGCAGCTCAAACGTACAGGGGTGGCAGCCCCAGCATTTT. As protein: CASSSNVQGWQPQHF.

CDR3 sequence: CASSFGGAAFF. The DNA for the CDR3 is TGTGCCAGCAGTTTTGGCGGGGCAGCTTTCTTT. This sequence joins TRBV12-3 or TRBV12-4 and TRBJ1-1; possibly TRBD1 for D (5 bases). CDR3 size: 11 residues. Trimming removed 3 bases at V and 10 bases at J, with 9 bases between.